Listed below are T cell receptor beta chains from one sample, sequenced in a study of T-cell reconstitution after alpha-beta-depleted transplantation in children. One entry per CDR3 protein results from TCRdb running MiXCR on the PCR reads. Of some 500,000 distinct CDR3 sequences in the sample, around 16% are singletons; the top ten hold over 3%. The material was PBMCs from the stem cell graft donor, obtained from the stem cell graft. The receptor source for this set is a human donor who donated a stem cell graft to a child with acute lymphoblastic leukemia. CDR3s include the opening cysteine and the closing phenylalanine or tryptophan. Each record gives: V gene, D gene, clone size, J gene, CDR3 DNA, CDR3 protein. A D gene is named only where the DNA matches it firmly. Clone sizes are given selectively: once, few, many, or a class where the clone is expanded.

v_call: TRBV29-1; d_call: TRBD1; clone_size: .; j_call: TRBJ2-3; cdr3_nt: TGCAGCGTCGCCGGCTCTTCGGCGTTCAGGGGGGATACGCAGTATTTT; cdr3_aa: CSVAGSSAFRGDTQYF
v_call: TRBV29-1; d_call: .; clone_size: .; j_call: TRBJ2-2; cdr3_nt: TGCAGCGGGAGGGAGGCAGAGAACACCGGGGAGCTGTTTTTT; cdr3_aa: CSGREAENTGELFF
v_call: TRBV11-2; d_call: .; clone_size: many; j_call: TRBJ2-7; cdr3_nt: TGTGCCAGCAGCTACGGATCTGGGGGGATAACCTCCTACGAGCAGTACTTC; cdr3_aa: CASSYGSGGITSYEQYF
v_call: TRBV7-2; d_call: .; clone_size: .; j_call: TRBJ2-2; cdr3_nt: TGTGCCAGCCCCACTGCGGACAGGAACACCGGGGAGCTGTTTTTT; cdr3_aa: CASPTADRNTGELFF
v_call: TRBV9; d_call: TRBD2; clone_size: .; j_call: TRBJ2-1; cdr3_nt: TGTGCCAGCCTTATATTATCGGGGGGAAATGAGCAGTTCTTC; cdr3_aa: CASLILSGGNEQFF
v_call: TRBV9; d_call: .; clone_size: few; j_call: TRBJ2-2; cdr3_nt: TGTGCCAGCAGCCAAAGAGGCAGGTCCGCCGGGGAGCTGTTTTTT; cdr3_aa: CASSQRGRSAGELFF
v_call: TRBV13; d_call: .; clone_size: few; j_call: TRBJ2-7; cdr3_nt: TGTGCCAGCAGCACCAATAGTCCGTCCTACGAGCAGTACTTC; cdr3_aa: CASSTNSPSYEQYF
v_call: TRBV10-1; d_call: .; clone_size: few; j_call: TRBJ2-5; cdr3_nt: TGCGCCAGCAGTGACAGGGTGGAAGAGACCCAGTACTTC; cdr3_aa: CASSDRVEETQYF
v_call: TRBV27; d_call: .; clone_size: .; j_call: TRBJ1-5; cdr3_nt: TGTGCCAGCGCGGCTCTTTATAGCAATCAGCCCCAGCATTTT; cdr3_aa: CASAALYSNQPQHF
v_call: TRBV12-3/TRBV12-4; d_call: .; clone_size: .; j_call: TRBJ1-2; cdr3_nt: TGTGCCAGCAGTTGGGGCAGGGGTTACGGTGGCTACACCTTC; cdr3_aa: CASSWGRGYGGYTF
v_call: TRBV5-1; d_call: TRBD2; clone_size: few; j_call: TRBJ2-7; cdr3_nt: TGCGCCAGCAGCTTGGAGGGAGGGCCCCACGAGCAGTACTTC; cdr3_aa: CASSLEGGPHEQYF
v_call: TRBV21-1; d_call: .; clone_size: few; j_call: TRBJ2-7; cdr3_nt: TGTGCCAGCAGCAAAGCGACTAGCGGGGACCTCTACGAGCAGTACTTC; cdr3_aa: CASSKATSGDLYEQYF
v_call: TRBV7-9; d_call: TRBD1; clone_size: few; j_call: TRBJ2-7; cdr3_nt: TGTGCCAGCAGCTTAGGGGGGACAGCCCTCATGGGCGAGCAGTACTTC; cdr3_aa: CASSLGGTALMGEQYF
v_call: TRBV7-9; d_call: .; clone_size: few; j_call: TRBJ1-1; cdr3_nt: TGTGCCAGCAGCTTAACCATCGGACAGAACACTGAAGCTTTCTTT; cdr3_aa: CASSLTIGQNTEAFF
v_call: TRBV5-1; d_call: .; clone_size: .; j_call: TRBJ2-7; cdr3_nt: TGCGCCAGCAGCTGGCCCCCCGGGACGGACCACTACGAGCAGTACTTC; cdr3_aa: CASSWPPGTDHYEQYF
v_call: TRBV20-1; d_call: TRBD2; clone_size: .; j_call: TRBJ2-2; cdr3_nt: TGCAGTGCTACGGGAGGGGAAACCGGGGAGCTGTTTTTT; cdr3_aa: CSATGGETGELFF